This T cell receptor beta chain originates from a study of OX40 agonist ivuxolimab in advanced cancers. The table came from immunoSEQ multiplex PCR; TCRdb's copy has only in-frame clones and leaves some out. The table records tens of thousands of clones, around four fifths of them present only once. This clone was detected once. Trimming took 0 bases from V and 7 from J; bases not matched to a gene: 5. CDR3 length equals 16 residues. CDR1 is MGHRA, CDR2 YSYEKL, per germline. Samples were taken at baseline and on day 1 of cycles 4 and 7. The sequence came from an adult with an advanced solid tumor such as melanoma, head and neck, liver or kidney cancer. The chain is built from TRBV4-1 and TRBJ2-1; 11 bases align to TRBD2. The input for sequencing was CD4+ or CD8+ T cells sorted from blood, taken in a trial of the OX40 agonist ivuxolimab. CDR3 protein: CASSQDVAGGRNEQFF. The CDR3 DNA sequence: TGCGCCAGCAGCCAAGATGTAGCGGGGGGGAGGAATGAGCAGTTCTTC.